The sequence of this T cell receptor beta chain was determined in a study of blood T cell repertoires in COVID-19. Overall study context: Sites in the United States, Italy and Spain provided acute and convalescent COVID-19 samples. PBMCs, B-cell-depleted T cells, or T cells were the source of the cDNA or gDNA that made up the material.

CDR1 is MNHEY, CDR2 SMNVEV, per germline (reference sequence). Trimming shortened V by 1 base and J by 1 base, and 8 bases separated the two germline ends. This CDR3 contains 15 residues. Study processing details: Estimation of nucleated cell counts was performed using reference gene primer amplification. TCRdb's table, derived via immunoSEQ multiplex PCR, lists solely in-frame clones and lacks some. V and J calls and clone size are as listed in that table; D and trimming were resolved from the DNA. The table lists some 190,000 clones, 80% of them singletons. The sample taken for sequencing was peripheral blood. The chain couples TRBV27 to TRBJ2-1, with D hard to call. The clonotype comes from a man aged 55 to 70 with acute or convalescent COVID-19. This CDR3 is CASSLLASSYNEQFF. The CDR3 coding sequence is TGTGCCAGCAGTTTATTGGCTAGTTCCTACAATGAGCAGTTCTTC.